A selection of T cell receptor beta chains follows, all from one sample in a study of CD8+ T cells in alopecia areata. Clones were read by immunoSEQ multiplex PCR, and TCRdb kept only the in-frame ones, dropping some. The data contain about 190,000 clones, 45% to 65% of them singletons. The input for sequencing was CD4+ T cells sorted from blood, taken at week 4, from a patient treated with tofacitinib. Receptor source: a human donor with alopecia areata. The conserved cysteine and the conserved F or W are not part of the CDR3 here. A clone size is listed for some rows: how often the clone was seen (once, few, many), or a class if it is expanded.

>TRBV4-1|.|TRBJ1-5
ASSQGGFSSNQPQH
>TRBV28|.|TRBJ2-5
ASSPPGRETQY
>TRBV4-2|few|TRBJ2-7
ASSQGDYAYEQY
>TRBV5-1|.|TRBJ2-5
ASSYSGIDETQY
>TRBV30|.|TRBJ2-2
AWSELMANTGELF
>TRBV30|few|TRBJ2-7
AWRKIAGAALYEQY
>TRBV28|.|TRBJ2-6
ASSSQGALGANVLT
>TRBV29-1|.|TRBJ2-1
SVEEGLAVREQF
>TRBV18|many|TRBJ1-1
ASSPPTGVPYGPF
>TRBV29-1|.|TRBJ2-3
SVDRSQGAGDTQY
>TRBV29-1|few|TRBJ2-1
SAGTGGWNEQF
>TRBV29-1|few|TRBJ2-7
SVASSYEQY
>TRBV30|.|TRBJ2-7
AWSRARQYDEQY
>TRBV7-2|.|TRBJ2-7
ASSLYLAGEYEQY
>TRBV29-1|few|TRBJ2-7
SDTGQGLGPHYEQY
>TRBV30|.|TRBJ2-4
AWSPQEVKNIQY
>TRBV25-1|.|TRBJ2-1
ASSDPGDYNEQF
>TRBV10-3|few|TRBJ2-5
AISERGGFETQY
>TRBV29-1|few|TRBJ2-7
SAAAWDGEQY
>TRBV29-1|.|TRBJ2-5
SVDPTGWETQY
>TRBV6-6|.|TRBJ1-1
ASFSGTPVNTEAF
>TRBV7-9|.|TRBJ2-1
ASSLVSGGDNEQF
>TRBV7-2|.|TRBJ2-5
ASSLTETQY
>TRBV6-6|.|TRBJ1-5
ASSYSGQPQH
>TRBV7-8|.|TRBJ2-1
ASSLMGGWYNEQF
>TRBV29-1|.|TRBJ1-1
SAKQGANEAF
>TRBV27|.|TRBJ2-6
ASSFTSYGANVLT
>TRBV7-2|.|TRBJ2-3
ASSGSGSRTDTQY
>TRBV5-1|.|TRBJ2-6
ASRSSTGSGANVLT
>TRBV7-3|.|TRBJ1-5
ASSLSGRNQPQH
>TRBV7-2|.|TRBJ2-7
ASSPFQGGEQY
>TRBV18|.|TRBJ1-2
ASSPIRQVYGYT
>TRBV30|.|TRBJ2-2
AWSEVSGELF
>TRBV30|.|TRBJ1-2
AWRARGHGYT
>TRBV7-2|few|TRBJ2-1
ASSHSTQNEQF
>TRBV6-5|.|TRBJ2-2
ASTRRQSGELF
>TRBV7-2|.|TRBJ2-3
ASSLASDTQY
>TRBV19|.|TRBJ1-5
ASSSPGTLRAQH
>TRBV10-3|.|TRBJ1-1
ASNRGTDTEAF
>TRBV29-1|few|TRBJ1-2
SVEMPGTSPRGYT
>TRBV5-4|.|TRBJ2-7
ASSPHAGRTYEQY
>TRBV27|once|TRBJ1-2
ASSPQGYYGYT
>TRBV7-2|.|TRBJ2-7
ASSQGLAGTYEQY
>TRBV18|.|TRBJ2-4
ASSLGPAGDIQY
>TRBV7-9|.|TRBJ2-7
ASSLDLDHEQY
>TRBV5-1|once|TRBJ1-5
ASSLGTGEYQPQH
>TRBV6-5|.|TRBJ2-3
ASRRTDTQY
>TRBV18|.|TRBJ2-3
ASSPGTGGPDTQY
>TRBV7-9|.|TRBJ2-7
ASKTDRGTREQY
>TRBV27|.|TRBJ2-1
ASSFPTSGSSDEQF
>TRBV29-1|.|TRBJ2-3
SYSGGFTDTQY
>TRBV25-1|.|TRBJ2-5
ASSASGQETQY